These T cell receptor beta chains were read from a single sample in a study of T cells in Graves' hyperthyroidism and ophthalmopathy. Via MiXCR, TCRdb re-called the multiplex PCR reads, giving one row per CDR3 protein. The table has hundreds of thousands of distinct CDR3 sequences, approximately 13% seen once. Sample: blood. These receptors all come from a woman aged 25-40 years with Graves' hyperthyroidism. Each CDR3 is given with its conserved first and last residue. The D gene is left open where the match is weak. Only part of the rows carry a size: once, few, many, or a class if the clone is expanded.

V,D,size,J,CDR3,DNA
TRBV12-3/TRBV12-4,.,many,TRBJ2-2,CASSLDTGELFF,TGTGCCAGCAGCTTGGACACCGGGGAGCTGTTTTTT
TRBV18,TRBD2,.,TRBJ2-1,CASSPSGGSGRFEQFF,TGTGCCAGCTCACCATCTGGTGGTAGCGGGAGGTTTGAGCAGTTCTTC
TRBV4-3,.,.,TRBJ1-5,CASSLFVPGPTFSNQPQHF,TGCGCCAGCAGCCTATTCGTTCCGGGACCCACTTTCTCAAATCAGCCCCAGCATTTT
TRBV29-1,.,many,TRBJ2-1,CSVVIGGRSYNEQFF,TGCAGCGTTGTAATTGGCGGACGCTCCTACAATGAGCAGTTCTTC
TRBV6-5,.,few,TRBJ2-3,CASSYPGADTQYF,TGTGCCAGCAGTTACCCAGGGGCAGATACGCAGTATTTT
TRBV28,.,few,TRBJ2-3,CASTRTTNTQYF,TGTGCCAGCACCCGGACCACAAATACGCAGTATTTT
TRBV20-1,TRBD1,many,TRBJ1-4,CSARDGDRLREKLFF,TGCAGTGCTAGAGATGGGGACAGGTTGAGGGAAAAACTGTTTTTT
TRBV5-1,TRBD2,few,TRBJ2-1,CASSLGRELSEQFF,TGCGCCAGCAGCTTGGGGCGGGAGCTAAGTGAGCAGTTCTTC
TRBV7-2,TRBD2,many,TRBJ2-5,CASGLAGAKYQETQYF,TGTGCCAGCGGACTAGCGGGAGCCAAGTACCAAGAGACCCAGTACTTC
TRBV5-1,TRBD1,few,TRBJ2-5,CASSLIPGQGMETQYF,TGCGCCAGCAGCTTGATCCCGGGACAGGGAATGGAGACCCAGTACTTC
TRBV7-9,.,.,TRBJ2-1,CAGELFAYNEQFF,TGTGCCGGGGAGCTATTCGCCTACAATGAGCAGTTCTTC
TRBV29-1,.,many,TRBJ2-5,CSVTQFQETQYF,TGCAGCGTGACTCAGTTCCAAGAGACCCAGTACTTC
TRBV20-1,.,once,TRBJ1-4,CSARPIDGTNEKLFF,TGCAGTGCTAGACCAATCGACGGAACTAATGAAAAACTGTTTTTT
TRBV4-1,.,.,TRBJ1-1,CASSEQGTEAFF,TGCGCCAGCAGCGAACAGGGCACTGAAGCTTTCTTT
TRBV4-1,TRBD1,.,TRBJ1-2,CASSQDFGQGYGYTF,TGCGCCAGCAGCCAAGACTTCGGACAGGGCTACGGCTACACCTTC
TRBV5-6,.,.,TRBJ2-7,CASIGPDTAPYEQYF,TGTGCCAGCATCGGACCGGATACGGCGCCCTACGAGCAGTACTTC
TRBV11-2,TRBD2,many,TRBJ2-1,CASRGLVNEQFF,TGTGCCAGCAGGGGACTAGTCAATGAGCAGTTCTTC
TRBV18,.,.,TRBJ1-3,CASHRDLGDTIYF,TGTGCCAGCCACAGGGATTTGGGAGACACCATATATTTT
TRBV9,.,few,TRBJ2-5,CASSVSGRLETQYF,TGTGCCAGCAGCGTATCGGGCCGGTTAGAGACCCAGTACTTC
TRBV3-1,TRBD1,many,TRBJ2-1,CASSPLNSGTGQFF,TGTGCCAGCAGCCCACTCAACTCCGGGACAGGGCAGTTCTTC
TRBV10-3,.,many,TRBJ2-7,CAISEGVGQTMYEQYF,TGTGCCATCAGTGAAGGGGTTGGACAGACGATGTACGAGCAGTACTTC
TRBV20-1,TRBD2,many,TRBJ2-1,CSPSRTSGVNEQFF,TGCAGTCCCTCCAGGACTAGCGGAGTCAATGAGCAGTTCTTC
TRBV27,.,many,TRBJ2-4,CASSSLWGNGAKNIQYF,TGTGCCAGCAGTTCTTTGTGGGGGAATGGGGCCAAAAACATTCAGTACTTC
TRBV30,TRBD2,few,TRBJ2-1,CAWGGWDSGSKQFF,TGTGCCTGGGGCGGTTGGGATAGCGGGAGTAAGCAGTTCTTC
TRBV11-2,.,.,TRBJ1-2,CASSLAGLGPYGYTF,TGTGCCAGCAGCTTAGCGGGTCTGGGCCCCTATGGCTACACCTTC
TRBV7-9,.,.,TRBJ1-2,CASSSPAGLKANYVYTF,TGTGCCAGCAGCTCCCCGGCCGGCCTCAAAGCTAACTATGTCTACACCTTC
TRBV6-8,TRBD1,.,TRBJ2-7,CASRSPGGRYEQYF,TGTGCCAGCAGGTCCCCAGGGGGTCGTTACGAGCAGTACTTC
TRBV20-1,TRBD2,many,TRBJ2-1,CSAISGRADNEQFF,TGCAGTGCTATTAGCGGGAGGGCCGACAATGAGCAGTTCTTC
TRBV5-1,.,.,TRBJ1-3,CASSLEARPSGNTIYF,TGCGCCAGCAGCTTGGAGGCGCGGCCCTCTGGAAACACCATATATTTT